This T cell receptor (beta chain) is drawn from a study of shared clonotypes between healthy human individuals. Data came from immunoSEQ multiplex PCR; TCRdb stores just in-frame clones and leaves some out. The table lists 2,100,000 or so clones, approximately 95% of them singletons. The receptor comes from a young man in good health. Sequenced: naive CD4+ T cells sorted from blood. Subset specified: CD45RA+ positively selected.

The CDR3 DNA is TGTGCCAGCAAATCGACTAGCGGCAACACAGATACGCAGTATTTT. Its protein is CASKSTSGNTDTQYF. The rearrangement joins TRBV11-1 to TRBJ2-3, with 9 positions matching TRBD2. This CDR3 spans 15 amino acids. Germline V gene lookup returns CDR1 SGHAT and CDR2 FQDESV (reference sequence). J gave up 2 bases and V 7 bases, and 7 bases lay outside the gene matches.